This entry lists 8 T cell receptor beta chains sequenced from one sample in a study of cytotoxic CD8 clonotypes in ibrutinib-treated CLL. Data came from immunoSEQ multiplex PCR; TCRdb stores just in-frame clones and leaves some out. The table lists more than 85,000 clones, roughly four fifths of them singletons. Sequencing was performed on PBMCs, taken after 24 months of ibrutinib treatment. The source is a human donor with chronic lymphocytic leukemia.

The genes are TRBV9 and TRBJ2-2; 9 bases agree with TRBD2. V dropped 4 bases and J dropped 2; count of bases not matched to a gene: 9. This CDR3 has 17 residues. The germline gives CDR1 SGDLS, CDR2 YYNGEE. The CDR3 spells CASSPLPTSGNTGELFF. CDR3 nucleotide sequence: TGTGCCAGCAGCCCTCTCCCGACTAGCGGAAACACCGGGGAGCTGTTTTTT.

The CDR3 reads CASSETSGSLYEQYF. The DNA for the CDR3 is TGTGCCAGTAGTGAGACTAGCGGGAGCCTCTACGAGCAGTACTTC. V and J are TRBV19 and TRBJ2-7, with 12 nucleotides matching TRBD2. Germline V lookup: CDR1 LNHDA, CDR2 SQIVND (reference sequence). The CDR3 has 15 amino acids. Trimming cost V 5 bases and J 3 bases; bases outside gene matches: 5.

This sequence joins TRBV28 and TRBJ1-2; tentative D call: TRBD1 (6 bases). The CDR3 loop spans 16 amino acids. Germline-derived CDR1 and CDR2 are MDHEN and SYDVKM. Trimming left V 6 bases short and J 7 bases short, with 24 bases between. This CDR3 is CASSLMGTTGLGGYTF. CDR3 sequence (DNA): TGTGCCAGCAGCCTTATGGGCACCACAGGGCTTGGTGGCTACACCTTC.

This chain links TRBV28 with TRBJ2-1, with D unclear. Deletions cut 5 bases from V and 4 bases from J, with 12 bases between. The CDR3 length is 14 residues. CDR1 and CDR2 (germline): MDHEN, SYDVKM. CDR3 DNA: TGTGCCAGCAGTCCCAGCTTAGCATACAATGAGCAGTTCTTC. This translates into CASSPSLAYNEQFF.

This chain joins TRBV7-2 and TRBJ2-5; 7 positions match TRBD1. After removal of 6 bases from V and 10 bases from J, the junction contained 11 bases not matched to a gene. The CDR3 runs to 13 residues. Germline CDR1 is SGHTA and CDR2 is FQGNSA. CDR3 bases: TGTGCCAGCAGGCTTCACACAGGGGCGGGCCAGTACTTC. Translating gives CASRLHTGAGQYF. Full variable domain (missing parts from reference TRBV7-2 and TRBJ2-5): GAGVSQSPSNKVTEKGKDVELRCDPISGHTALYWYRQSLGQGLEFLIYFQGNSAPDKSGLPSDRFSAERTGGSVSTLTIQRTQQEDSAVYLCASRLHTGAGQYFGPGTRLLVL.

The rearrangement joins TRBV9 to TRBJ2-5, with 7 bases identical to TRBD2. The junction had 7 bases not matched to a gene; V was cut back by 3 bases and J by 2 bases. The CDR3 contains 15 residues. The germline V gene encodes CDR1 SGDLS and CDR2 YYNGEE. In DNA form, the CDR3 reads TGTGCCAGCAGCGGTAGCGGGCAGATACAAGAGACCCAGTACTTC. Amino acid sequence: CASSGSGQIQETQYF.

The CDR3 DNA reads as TGTGCCAGCAGCTTTCAACCTTCACAAGCATATGGCTACACCTTC. Amino acid sequence: CASSFQPSQAYGYTF. J is TRBJ1-2 and V is TRBV27; D is undetermined. V was shortened by 6 bases and J by 5 bases, with 19 bases between the two germline ends. Germline CDR1 reads MNHEY; CDR2 reads SMNVEV (reference sequence). The CDR3 is 15 residues long.

This clone was seen only once. The J gene is TRBJ1-5, the V gene TRBV28; D remains unclear. In germline, CDR1 is MDHEN, CDR2 SYDVKM. V was clipped by 6 bases and J by 7 bases, with 16 bases between them. This CDR3 comprises 14 residues. Written as DNA, the CDR3 is TGTGCCAGCAGCTTGGACCCACGGGCCCAGCCCCAGCATTTT. Amino acid sequence: CASSLDPRAQPQHF.